These 9 T cell receptor beta chains came from one sample sequenced in a study of blood T cell repertoires in COVID-19. This table comes from immunoSEQ multiplex PCR, and its TCRdb copy is limited to in-frame clones, with some not included. The table lists 200,000 to 250,000 clones, 80% of them singletons. Sequencing input: peripheral blood. The receptor source for this set is a human donor in a cohort sampled during active COVID-19.

The J gene is TRBJ2-1, the V gene TRBV5-1; D not certain. V dropped 0 bases and J dropped 0 bases, with 16 bases sitting between them. The germline V gene has CDR1 SGHRS and CDR2 YFSETQ. This CDR3 has 18 residues. The CDR3 sequence is CASSLAAGQRPSYNEQFF. The CDR3 nucleotides read TGCGCCAGCAGCTTGGCCGCTGGGCAACGGCCCTCCTACAATGAGCAGTTCTTC.

This chain links TRBV7-9 with TRBJ1-3, with 7 bases that match TRBD1. The CDR3 extends over 15 amino acids. CDR1 is SEHNR, CDR2 FQNEAQ, per germline (reference sequence). After removal of 0 bases from V and 4 bases from J, the junction contained 3 bases not matched to a gene. This CDR3 is CASSLAGGSGNTIYF. CDR3 DNA sequence: TGTGCCAGCAGCTTAGCAGGGGGCTCCGGAAACACCATATATTTT. The whole variable domain, filled in from reference TRBV7-9 and TRBJ1-3, reads DTGVSQNPRHKITKRGQNVTFRCDPISEHNRLYWYRQTLGQGPEFLTYFQNEAQLEKSRLLSDRFSAERPKGSFSTLEIQRTEQGDSAMYLCASSLAGGSGNTIYFGEGSWLTVV.

This chain uses TRBV5-1 with TRBJ2-1; D remains unclear. The germline gives CDR1 SGHRS, CDR2 YFSETQ. This CDR3 is built from 12 residues. The V end was cut by 5 bases, the J end by 3 bases, with 6 bases between. This CDR3 is CASSQNYNEQFF. The CDR3 nucleotides are TGCGCCAGCAGTCAGAACTACAATGAGCAGTTCTTC.

The chain uses TRBV6-1 and TRBJ1-3; TRBD1 might be the D (5 bases). Germline-derived CDR1 and CDR2 are MNHNS and SASEGT. The CDR3 contains 16 residues. V lost 0 bases and J lost 2, with 11 bases in between. CDR3 region: CASSEALGLTGNTIYF. CDR3 coding DNA: TGTGCCAGCAGTGAAGCGCTGGGACTTACTGGAAACACCATATATTTT.

The chain uses TRBV6-4 and TRBJ1-1; D remains unclear. Germline V CDR1 and CDR2: MRHNA, SNTAGT. V lost 0 bases, J lost 0 bases, and 23 bases lay in between. The CDR3 has 20 residues. This chain's CDR3 is CASSDSPWEALGSMNTEAFF. CDR3 DNA: TGTGCCAGCAGTGACTCCCCTTGGGAAGCTTTGGGGAGCATGAACACTGAAGCTTTCTTT.

This rearrangement joins TRBV6-1 to TRBJ2-5; 10 bases agree with TRBD2. This CDR3 spans 15 amino acids. J gave up 5 bases and V 1 base, and 4 bases lay outside the gene matches. The germline gives CDR1 MNHNS, CDR2 SASEGT. The CDR3: CASSEVPTSGETQYF. The CDR3 nucleotides read TGTGCCAGCAGTGAAGTCCCGACTAGCGGGGAGACCCAGTACTTC.

For the CDR3, the DNA is TGTGCCAGCGGGGAGAGGGGGTTAGGGTACAATGAGCAGTTCTTC. Translating gives CASGERGLGYNEQFF. The chain uses TRBV2 and TRBJ2-1, with a possible D match to TRBD1 (6 bases). CDR1 SNHLY and CDR2 FYNNEI come from the germline V gene. The V gene lost 8 bases and the J gene lost 4 bases, with 18 bases spanning the gap. The CDR3 runs 15 residues.

V gene TRBV2 combines with J gene TRBJ1-4, with TRBD1 identical over 7 bases. Germline trimming cut 6 bases from V and 8 bases from J; bases unmatched to any gene: 9. The germline gives CDR1 SNHLY, CDR2 FYNNEI. The CDR3 is made up of 14 amino acids. This CDR3 is CASRPGQQGEKLFF. The CDR3 coding sequence is TGTGCCAGCAGACCGGGACAGCAAGGGGAAAAACTGTTTTTT.

This clone showed up just a few times. The CDR3 coding sequence is TGCGCCAGCAGCTACGGGGAGATCACAGATACGCAGTATTTT. Its protein product is CASSYGEITDTQYF. The chain links TRBV5-1 to TRBJ2-3; possibly TRBD2 for D (5 bases). There are 14 residues in the CDR3. Germline V gene lookup returns CDR1 SGHRS and CDR2 YFSETQ. The germline V and J ends were trimmed by 3 bases and 2 bases, with 10 bases remaining between them.